This passage covers 25 T cell receptor beta chains from one sample sequenced in a study of cytomegalovirus exposure and HLA in healthy donors. The primer mix had 60 Vbeta and 13 Jbeta primers. Repertoires were generated with immunoSEQ multiplex PCR, while TCRdb's copy carries only in-frame clones and drops some. The sample includes roughly 120,000 clones, over 60% of them seen just once. Material: PBMCs. These receptors were obtained from a woman aged 55-70 years in good health and CMV-seropositive.

The chain uses TRBV2 and TRBJ2-5, with D possibly matching TRBD1 (5 bases). V lost 8 bases and J 4 bases, leaving 14 bases between the germline ends. The CDR3 covers 13 residues. CDR1 is SNHLY, CDR2 FYNNEI, per germline. CDR3 DNA sequence: TGTGCCAGCCGTGCAGGGTTCCCAGAGACCCAGTACTTC. Its translation: CASRAGFPETQYF.

This chain links TRBV28 with TRBJ2-2; 14 bases are shared with TRBD2. The CDR3 sequence is 16 residues long. Germline V lookup: CDR1 MDHEN, CDR2 SYDVKM. The V gene end was trimmed by 3 bases and the J gene end by 5 bases; junction bases not matched to a gene: 2. As DNA, the CDR3 is TGTGCCAGCAGTTTGGGACTAGCGGGAGTTACCGGGGAGCTGTTTTTT. It yields the protein CASSLGLAGVTGELFF.

This chain connects TRBV30 to TRBJ1-3; 8 positions agree with TRBD1. In germline, CDR1 is GTSNPN, CDR2 SVGIG (reference sequence). This CDR3 comprises 15 residues. V trimming: 0 bases; J trimming: 0 bases; junction bases outside the gene matches: 1. The CDR3 is CAWSVQGGSGNTIYF. Written as DNA, the CDR3 is TGTGCCTGGAGTGTACAGGGGGGCTCTGGAAACACCATATATTTT.

This clone has only one observation. The J gene is TRBJ2-7, the V gene TRBV9; 8 positions match TRBD1. The ends lost 0 bases at V and 2 bases at J; junction bases unmatched: 1. The germline V gene has CDR1 SGDLS and CDR2 YYNGEE. This CDR3 is built from 14 residues. CDR3 protein: CASSVGTGPYEQYF. The CDR3, as DNA: TGTGCCAGCAGCGTAGGGACAGGGCCCTACGAGCAGTACTTC.

The chain employs TRBV7-3 and TRBJ2-1; 11 nucleotides line up with TRBD2. The germline V gene has CDR1 SGHTA and CDR2 FQGTGA. The V and J ends lost 5 bases and 2 bases, in that order; junction bases with no gene match: 5. This CDR3 is 16 amino acids long. The DNA of the CDR3 is TGTGCCAGCAGCCAAATAGCGGGAGGGGCCTACAATGAGCAGTTCTTC. This translates into CASSQIAGGAYNEQFF.

V and J are TRBV29-1 and TRBJ2-1; D call uncertain. With 6 bases removed from V and 5 bases from J, the gap between germline ends came to 8 bases. The CDR3 consists of 11 residues. Looked up from germline, CDR1 is SQVTM and CDR2 is ANQGSEA. The CDR3 nucleotides are TGCAGCGTGCGGAGCAACAATGAGCAGTTCTTC. This translates into CSVRSNNEQFF.

This sequence joins TRBV5-1 and TRBJ2-1; D is perhaps TRBD2 (5 bases). Germline loops: CDR1 SGHRS, CDR2 YFSETQ. Trimming pared 0 bases from V and 7 bases from J, leaving 17 bases between. This CDR3 is built from 16 residues. The CDR3 nucleotides are TGCGCCAGCAGCTTGGCTCCGGGGTCTGATACAAATGAGCAGTTCTTC. Its translation is CASSLAPGSDTNEQFF.

This clone was seen only once. J is TRBJ2-1 and V is TRBV5-4; the D is unclear. The CDR3 is 11 amino acids. Germline values: CDR1 SGHNT, CDR2 YYREEE (reference sequence). Trimming pared 8 bases from V and 2 bases from J, leaving 5 bases between. CDR3 DNA sequence: TGTGCCAGTCAGACCTACAATGAGCAGTTCTTC. Its translation: CASQTYNEQFF. Complete variable domain (other parts from reference TRBV5-4 and TRBJ2-1): ETGVTQSPTHLIKTRGQQVTLRCSSQSGHNTVSWYQQALGQGPQFIFQYYREEENGRGNFPPRFSGLQFPNYSSELNVNALELDDSALYLCASQTYNEQFFGPGTRLTVL.

The chain is built from TRBV18 and TRBJ1-2, with 7 bases matching TRBD1. The CDR3 runs 13 residues. J lost 7 bases, V lost 5 bases, and 7 bases had no gene match. Per germline, CDR1 KGHSH and CDR2 LQKENI. CDR3 residues: CASSAGTDGGYTF. CDR3 bases: TGTGCCAGCTCAGCCGGGACAGATGGTGGCTACACCTTC.

The gene calls are TRBV18 and TRBJ2-1; 7 positions agree with TRBD2. Trimming removed 2 bases from V and 4 bases from J; junction bases left unmatched: 8. The CDR3 has 16 amino acids. CDR1 and CDR2 from the germline V gene are KGHSH and LQKENI. CDR3 residues: CASSPYGGRGYNEQFF. The CDR3 DNA sequence: TGTGCCAGCTCACCATACGGCGGGAGAGGATACAATGAGCAGTTCTTC.

The chain is built from TRBV19 and TRBJ2-6, with a possible D match to TRBD1 (5 bases). In germline, CDR1 is LNHDA, CDR2 SQIVND (reference sequence). The CDR3 contains 17 residues. V shed 3 bases and J shed 4 bases, with 16 bases lying between them. The CDR3, as DNA: TGTGCCAGTAGTATCGGCCAGGGTCTCGCCGGGGCCAACGTCCTGACTTTC. Its translation is CASSIGQGLAGANVLTF.

This clone was seen a few times. This rearrangement joins TRBV4-1 to TRBJ1-1; 7 nucleotides match TRBD1. The V and J ends lost 0 bases and 0 bases, in that order; junction bases with no gene match: 4. The CDR3 length is 16 residues. Germline CDR1 reads MGHRA; CDR2 reads YSYEKL. In DNA, the CDR3 is TGCGCCAGCAGCCAAGATCACAGGGGACTGAACACTGAAGCTTTCTTT. Protein: CASSQDHRGLNTEAFF.

The V gene is TRBV29-1, the J gene TRBJ1-2; 7 bases are shared with TRBD1. The CDR3 covers 12 residues. Losses at the gene ends were 7 bases for V and 4 bases for J; bases not matched to a gene: 6. Germline V gene lookup returns CDR1 SQVTM and CDR2 ANQGSEA. The CDR3 loop reads CSDRGRLYGYTF. In DNA, the CDR3 is TGCAGCGACAGGGGACGGCTCTATGGCTACACCTTC.

The chain links TRBV10-2 to TRBJ2-2; D ambiguous. The CDR3 extends over 14 amino acids. V lost 7 bases to trimming and J lost 0 bases, with 9 bases between them. CDR1 and CDR2 (germline): WSHSY, SAAADI. In DNA form, the CDR3 reads TGCGCCAGCATTGGGCGAACGAACACCGGGGAGCTGTTTTTT. It codes for CASIGRTNTGELFF.

The chain combines TRBV19 with TRBJ2-1, with D maybe TRBD2 (6 bases). V was pared by 1 base and J by 9 bases, with 22 bases between. The CDR3 has 17 amino acids. The germline CDR1 and CDR2 sequences are LNHDA and SQIVND (reference sequence). DNA of the CDR3: TGTGCCAGTAGTATAGGCCTACCGGGAGTGGTTCAGAGTGAGCAGTTCTTC. Amino acids: CASSIGLPGVVQSEQFF.

J is TRBJ1-3 and V is TRBV4-1; a possible D gene is TRBD1 (6 bases). V was trimmed by 4 bases and J by 4 bases, leaving 17 bases between them. The CDR3 length is 16 residues. Germline V gene sequence: CDR1 MGHRA, CDR2 YSYEKL. The CDR3: CASSLGRDNLGNTIYF. The CDR3 DNA reads as TGCGCCAGCAGCCTTGGCCGGGACAACTTGGGAAACACCATATATTTT.

The chain recombines TRBV16 with TRBJ2-7, with 7 positions matching TRBD1. J was trimmed by 7 bases and V by 4 bases; bases with no gene match: 13. The V gene's germline CDR1 is KGHSY and CDR2 FQNENV. This CDR3 contains 15 residues. CDR3 residues: CASSRSGQTFREQYF. The CDR3 nucleotides are TGTGCCAGCAGCCGATCGGGACAGACGTTCCGAGAGCAGTACTTC.

V gene TRBV15 combines with J gene TRBJ1-1; D is unclear. This CDR3 is 15 amino acids long. Trimming stripped 1 base from V and 2 bases from J, with 11 bases between. The germline V gene encodes CDR1 LNHNV and CDR2 YYDKDF (reference sequence). CDR3 loop: CATSRGGSGNTEAFF. The CDR3 DNA reads as TGTGCCACCAGCAGAGGCGGGTCTGGAAACACTGAAGCTTTCTTT.

V is TRBV10-3 and J is TRBJ2-1, with 9 bases that match TRBD2. The V gene end was trimmed by 10 bases and the J gene end by 4 bases; junction bases not matched to a gene: 5. The CDR3 is 13 amino acids. Germline V lookup: CDR1 ENHRY, CDR2 SYGVKD. CDR3 region: CAKSSGIYNEQFF. The CDR3 coding sequence is TGTGCCAAATCTAGCGGGATTTACAATGAGCAGTTCTTC.

Written as DNA, the CDR3 is TGTGCCAGCAGCCAACTAGGGGGCTCTAACTATGGCTACACCTTC. Amino acid sequence: CASSQLGGSNYGYTF. The chain couples TRBV16 to TRBJ1-2; 7 bases match TRBD1. This CDR3 is 15 amino acids long. CDR1 and CDR2 (germline): KGHSY, FQNENV. V trimming: 2 bases; J trimming: 0 bases; junction bases outside the gene matches: 3.

This clone has only a few counts. This chain uses TRBV12-5 with TRBJ2-7, with 10 bases fitting TRBD2. The CDR3 is 19 residues long. V was clipped by 4 bases and J by 3 bases; unmatched bases: 18. Germline CDR1 reads LGHNT; CDR2 reads FRNRAP. CDR3 in DNA: TGTGCTAGTGGTTGGTCCTTGGCGGGACTAGCGAGGAGTAGCTACGAGCAGTACTTC. The encoded protein is CASGWSLAGLARSSYEQYF.

This clone was seen once. DNA of the CDR3: TGTGCCAGCAGCCGGGGGGGCAGCGGGAGTTCCTACGAGCAGTACTTC. Its translation is CASSRGGSGSSYEQYF. The chain carries TRBV5-4 and TRBJ2-5, with 8 positions matching TRBD2. Gene TRBJ2-7 matches the end of the DNA better, so the J call may be wrong. This CDR3 spans 16 amino acids. Germline-derived CDR1 and CDR2 are SGHNT and YYREEE (reference sequence).

A few counts support this clone. As DNA, the CDR3 is TGTGCCACCAGCAGAGATGTAGGGGAAAACACTGAAGCTTTCTTT. This translates into CATSRDVGENTEAFF. This rearrangement joins TRBV15 to TRBJ1-1; TRBD1 is a possible D gene (5 bases). Germline loops: CDR1 LNHNV, CDR2 YYDKDF (reference sequence). The V end lost 0 bases, the J end lost 2 bases, and 10 bases lay between the germline ends. The CDR3 runs 15 residues.

V is TRBV7-3 and J is TRBJ2-2, with D possibly being TRBD2 (6 bases). CDR3 size: 16 residues. Per germline, CDR1 SGHTA and CDR2 FQGTGA. The V gene lost 4 bases and the J gene lost 0 bases, with 12 bases spanning the gap. In DNA, the CDR3 is TGTGCCAGCAGCTACGGTGCGGGATCGAACACCGGGGAGCTGTTTTTT. This codes for CASSYGAGSNTGELFF.

This clone has just one count. The chain carries TRBV29-1 and TRBJ1-2, with 9 nucleotides matching TRBD1. Trimming removed 2 bases from V and 7 bases from J; junction bases left unmatched: 11. Germline values: CDR1 SQVTM, CDR2 ANQGSEA. CDR3 size: 15 residues. As DNA, the CDR3 is TGCAGCGTTGAAAGCGGGGGGGGACAGGGTAGTGGCTACACCTTC. Translation: CSVESGGGQGSGYTF.